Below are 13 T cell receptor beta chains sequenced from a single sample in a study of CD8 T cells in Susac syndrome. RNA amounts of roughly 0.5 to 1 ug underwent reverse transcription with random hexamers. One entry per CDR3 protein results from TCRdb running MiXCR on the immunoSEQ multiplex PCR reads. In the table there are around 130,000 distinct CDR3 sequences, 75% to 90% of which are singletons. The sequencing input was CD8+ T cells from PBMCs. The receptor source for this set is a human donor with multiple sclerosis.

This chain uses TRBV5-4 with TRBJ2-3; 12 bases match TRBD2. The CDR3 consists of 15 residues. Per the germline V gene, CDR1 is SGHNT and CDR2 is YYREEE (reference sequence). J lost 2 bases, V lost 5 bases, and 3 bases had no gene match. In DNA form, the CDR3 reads TGTGCCAGCAGTTGGACTAGCGGGAACACAGATACGCAGTATTTT. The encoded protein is CASSWTSGNTDTQYF.

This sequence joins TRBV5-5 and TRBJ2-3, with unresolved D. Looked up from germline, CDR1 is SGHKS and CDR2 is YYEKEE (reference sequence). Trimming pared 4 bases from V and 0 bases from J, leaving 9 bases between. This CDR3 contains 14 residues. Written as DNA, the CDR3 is TGTGCCAGCAGCCCCTACCTGAGCACAGATACGCAGTATTTT. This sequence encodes CASSPYLSTDTQYF.

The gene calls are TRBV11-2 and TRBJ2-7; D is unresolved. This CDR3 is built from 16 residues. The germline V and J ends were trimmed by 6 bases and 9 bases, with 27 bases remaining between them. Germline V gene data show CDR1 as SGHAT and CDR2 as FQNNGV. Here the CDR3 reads CASSDPGAYAPYGQYF. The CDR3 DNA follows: TGTGCCAGCAGTGACCCCGGTGCTTATGCCCCCTATGGGCAGTACTTC. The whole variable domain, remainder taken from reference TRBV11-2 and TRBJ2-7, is EAGVAQSPRYKIIEKRQSVAFWCNPISGHATLYWYQQILGQGPKLLIQFQNNGVVDDSQLPKDRFSAERLKGVDSTLKIQPAKLEDSAVYLCASSDPGAYAPYGQYFGPGTRLTVT.

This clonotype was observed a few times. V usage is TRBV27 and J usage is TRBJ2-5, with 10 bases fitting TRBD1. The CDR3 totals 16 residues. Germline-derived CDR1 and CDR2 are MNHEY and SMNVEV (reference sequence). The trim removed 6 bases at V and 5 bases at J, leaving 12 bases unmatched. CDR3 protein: CASRGTGTGEVETQYF. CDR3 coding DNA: TGTGCCAGCAGGGGGACCGGGACAGGGGAGGTGGAGACCCAGTACTTC.

As DNA, the CDR3 is TGTGCCAGCAGCTTAGTGGGGACAGGGGTAAACACTGAAGCTTTCTTT. Translated: CASSLVGTGVNTEAFF. This sequence joins TRBV11-2 and TRBJ1-1; TRBD1 matches at 10 bases. The CDR3 is made up of 16 amino acids. The V gene's germline CDR1 is SGHAT and CDR2 FQNNGV. J was trimmed by 2 bases and V by 1 base; bases with no gene match: 4.

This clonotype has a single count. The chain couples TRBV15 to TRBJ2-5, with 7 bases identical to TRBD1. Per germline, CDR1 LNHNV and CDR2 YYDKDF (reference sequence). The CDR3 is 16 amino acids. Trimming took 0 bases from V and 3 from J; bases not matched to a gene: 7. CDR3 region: CATSRDDRDSEETQYF. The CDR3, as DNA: TGTGCCACCAGCAGAGATGACCGGGACAGCGAAGAGACCCAGTACTTC.

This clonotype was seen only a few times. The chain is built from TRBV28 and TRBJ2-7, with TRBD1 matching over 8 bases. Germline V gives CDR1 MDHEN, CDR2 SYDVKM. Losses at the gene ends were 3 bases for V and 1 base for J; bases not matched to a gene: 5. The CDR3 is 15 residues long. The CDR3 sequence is CASSFRGTGSYEQYF. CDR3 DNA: TGTGCCAGCAGTTTTAGGGGGACAGGATCCTACGAGCAGTACTTC.

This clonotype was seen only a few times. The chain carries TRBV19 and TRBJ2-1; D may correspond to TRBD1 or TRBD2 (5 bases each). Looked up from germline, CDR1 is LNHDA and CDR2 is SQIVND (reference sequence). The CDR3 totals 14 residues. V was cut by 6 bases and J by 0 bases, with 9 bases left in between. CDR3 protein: CASSGAGSYNEQFF. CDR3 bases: TGTGCCAGTAGCGGGGCAGGCTCCTACAATGAGCAGTTCTTC.

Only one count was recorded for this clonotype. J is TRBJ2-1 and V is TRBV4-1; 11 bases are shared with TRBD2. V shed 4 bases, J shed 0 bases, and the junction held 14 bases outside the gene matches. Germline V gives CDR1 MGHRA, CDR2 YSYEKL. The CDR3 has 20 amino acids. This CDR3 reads CASSPLGNSGRGSSYNEQFF. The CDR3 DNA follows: TGCGCCAGCAGCCCACTAGGAAATAGCGGGAGGGGCAGCTCCTACAATGAGCAGTTCTTC.

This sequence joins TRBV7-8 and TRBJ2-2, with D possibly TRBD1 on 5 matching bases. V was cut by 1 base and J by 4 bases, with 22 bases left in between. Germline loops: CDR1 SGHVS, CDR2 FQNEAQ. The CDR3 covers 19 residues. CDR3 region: CASSLVFYQGPSGTGELFF. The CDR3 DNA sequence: TGTGCCAGCAGCTTAGTATTTTATCAGGGCCCTTCGGGCACCGGGGAGCTGTTTTTT. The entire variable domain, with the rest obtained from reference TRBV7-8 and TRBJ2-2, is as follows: GAGVSQSPRYKVAKRGQDVALRCDPISGHVSLFWYQQALGQGPEFLTYFQNEAQLDKSGLPSDRFFAERPEGSVSTLKIQRTQQEDSAVYLCASSLVFYQGPSGTGELFFGEGSRLTVL.

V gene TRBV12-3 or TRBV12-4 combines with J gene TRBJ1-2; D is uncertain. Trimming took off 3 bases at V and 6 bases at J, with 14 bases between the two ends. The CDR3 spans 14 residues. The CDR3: CASSFQGINHGYTF. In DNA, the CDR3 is TGTGCCAGCAGTTTTCAAGGAATCAATCATGGCTACACCTTC.

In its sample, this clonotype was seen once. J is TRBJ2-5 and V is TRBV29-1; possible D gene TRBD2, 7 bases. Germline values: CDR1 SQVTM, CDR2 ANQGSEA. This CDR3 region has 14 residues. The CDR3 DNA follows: TGCTCAGGGGAGGCTGGCGGGAGAAGCGAGACCCAGTACTTC. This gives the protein CSGEAGGRSETQYF.

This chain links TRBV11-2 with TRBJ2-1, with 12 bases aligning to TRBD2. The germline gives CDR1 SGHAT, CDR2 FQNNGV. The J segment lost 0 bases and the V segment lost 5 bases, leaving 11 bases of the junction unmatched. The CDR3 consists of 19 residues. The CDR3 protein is CASSAITSGRPSSYNEQFF. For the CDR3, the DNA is TGTGCCAGCAGCGCAATAACTAGCGGGAGGCCCAGCTCCTACAATGAGCAGTTCTTC.